Presented here are 25 T cell receptor beta chains from one specimen sequenced in a study of regulatory T cells in long-lasting Graves disease. The time point: newly diagnosed GD, antithyroid drugs for less than 3 months. After RNA was extracted from PBMCs, the TCR library was made from it. Investigators prepared the TCR beta libraries by applying iRepertoire HTBI primers and Arm-PCR of CDR3 regions. TCRdb used MiXCR to reprocess the multiplex PCR reads, holding one entry per CDR3 protein. Of approximately 350,000 distinct CDR3 sequences listed, 12% are singletons. These data also formed part of another study, on T cells in Graves' hyperthyroidism and ophthalmopathy.

The sequences come from peripheral blood mononuclear cells (PBMCs), collected at new diagnosis, from a patient treated with antithyroid drugs. These receptor sequences come from a woman aged 18 to 35 with Graves disease.

The V gene is TRBV19, the J gene TRBJ1-1; D is uncertain. Trimming took 8 bases from V and 5 from J, leaving 21 bases between them. The CDR3 length is 15 residues. Germline V lookup: CDR1 LNHDA, CDR2 SQIVND (reference sequence). The chain's CDR3 is CASAVRQAQRTEAFF. CDR3 nucleotide sequence: TGTGCCAGTGCCGTTAGGCAGGCGCAAAGGACTGAAGCTTTCTTT.

This clonotype was seen at least ten times. In DNA form, the CDR3 reads TGCGCCAGCAGCTTGGACATGACCCCCACGGGAGAGACCCAGTACTTC. This gives the protein CASSLDMTPTGETQYF. The chain links TRBV5-1 to TRBJ2-1; no definite D call. The last part of the DNA fits TRBJ2-5 better; the J call may be wrong. From germline, CDR1 is SGHRS and CDR2 YFSETQ. The CDR3 extends over 16 amino acids.

In this sample, this clonotype turned up many times. The rearrangement uses TRBV7-2 and TRBJ1-4; a weak D match, TRBD1 (5 bases). The CDR3 totals 13 residues. The V end lost 5 bases, the J end lost 8 bases, and 12 bases lay between the germline ends. Germline assignment: CDR1 SGHTA and CDR2 FQGNSA. CDR3 nucleotide sequence: TGTGCCAGCAGCCTTGAGGGGCGAGAAAAACTGTTTTTT. Translating it yields CASSLEGREKLFF.

In its sample, this clonotype was seen many times. V gene TRBV29-1 combines with J gene TRBJ1-1; perhaps TRBD1 as D (6 bases). Germline V lookup: CDR1 SQVTM, CDR2 ANQGSEA. CDR3 size: 13 residues. V gave up 4 bases and J gave up 7 bases, with 16 bases separating them. The CDR3 region is CSVGYRVDSEAFF. The DNA for the CDR3 is TGCAGCGTTGGTTATCGAGTGGACAGTGAAGCTTTCTTT.

This clonotype has ten or more counts. The chain has TRBV9 and TRBJ2-1; D is perhaps TRBD1 (5 bases). The CDR3 totals 15 residues. From germline, CDR1 is SGDLS and CDR2 YYNGEE. The V end lost 1 base, the J end lost 2 bases, and 10 bases lay between the germline ends. The CDR3 DNA follows: TGTGCCAGCAGCGTATATGGGGCACCCTACAATGAGCAGTTCTTC. This sequence encodes CASSVYGAPYNEQFF.

As DNA, the CDR3 is TGCGCCAGCACAAGCGGGGGGCTGGACAATGAGCAGTTCTTC. Translating it yields CASTSGGLDNEQFF. This rearrangement joins TRBV5-1 to TRBJ2-1; 9 positions match TRBD2. The CDR3 extends over 14 amino acids. Germline assignment: CDR1 SGHRS and CDR2 YFSETQ. Trimming at V came to 6 bases and at J to 5 bases, leaving 6 bases not matched to a gene.

This clonotype has only a few counts. The chain recombines TRBV6-2 or TRBV6-3 with TRBJ2-1; D is unresolved. The ends were cut back, 6 bases at V and 13 bases at J, with 13 bases in the middle. The CDR3 is 11 amino acids. CDR1 is MNHEY and CDR2 is SVGEGT in the germline V gene. CDR3 sequence reads: CASSDTLSQFF. CDR3 sequence (DNA): TGTGCCAGCAGCGATACCTTATCCCAGTTCTTC.

This clonotype was seen a few times. CDR3 sequence reads: CASSPRDKLYGYTF. CDR3 bases: TGTGCCAGCAGTCCCCGGGACAAGCTCTATGGCTACACCTTC. The rearrangement uses TRBV6-1 and TRBJ1-2; perhaps TRBD1 as D (6 bases). V lost 5 bases to trimming and J lost 4 bases, with 14 bases between them. CDR3 length: 14 amino acids. The V gene's germline CDR1 is MNHNS and CDR2 SASEGT.

This clonotype showed up many times. This sequence joins TRBV11-2 and TRBJ2-1; tentative D call: TRBD1 (5 bases). There are 17 residues in the CDR3. V gave up 1 base and J gave up 0 bases, with 13 bases separating them. CDR1 is SGHAT and CDR2 is FQNNGV in the germline V gene. DNA of the CDR3: TGTGCCAGCAGCTTAGGAAGTCTGGGGCTCTCCTACAATGAGCAGTTCTTC. Its protein is CASSLGSLGLSYNEQFF.

This clonotype came up many times. CDR3 nucleotide sequence: TGTGCCAGCCGCCAAACCCAGGGGAGCAATCAGCCCCAGCATTTT. It is translated as CASRQTQGSNQPQHF. The chain uses TRBV12-3 or TRBV12-4 and TRBJ1-5, with D possibly TRBD1 on 6 matching bases. Trimming stripped 8 bases from V and 1 base from J, with 15 bases between. This CDR3 contains 15 residues.

This clonotype was seen a handful of times. The chain combines TRBV7-8 with TRBJ2-7; 12 positions agree with TRBD1. Germline-derived CDR1 and CDR2 are SGHVS and FQNEAQ. The length of the CDR3 is 15 residues. The J segment lost 3 bases and the V segment lost 6 bases, leaving 6 bases of the junction unmatched. CDR3 sequence: CASRLGTGGFYEQYV. The CDR3 nucleotides are TGTGCCAGCAGACTGGGGACAGGGGGCTTCTACGAGCAGTACGTC.

There are many counts of this clonotype. Here the CDR3 reads CASSPRGTGVDYTF. The CDR3, as DNA: TGTGCCAGCAGTCCCAGGGGGACAGGGGTAGACTACACCTTC. The chain employs TRBV28 and TRBJ1-2, with TRBD1 matching 10 bases. V shed 5 bases, J shed 10 bases, and the junction held 10 bases outside the gene matches. CDR3 length equals 14 residues. CDR1 and CDR2 (germline): MDHEN, SYDVKM.

The genes are TRBV29-1 and TRBJ2-3; TRBD2 matches at 9 bases. This CDR3 has 17 amino acids. CDR1 is SQVTM, CDR2 ANQGSEA, per germline. Trimming removed 1 base from V and 4 bases from J; junction bases left unmatched: 12. CDR3 nucleotide sequence: TGCAGCGTTGAAGGGTTCTTCATAGCGGGAGACGCAGATACGCAGTATTTT. Translating it yields CSVEGFFIAGDADTQYF.

This clonotype was counted many times. The chain is built from TRBV12-3 or TRBV12-4 and TRBJ2-7, with TRBD2 as a possible D gene (5 bases). CDR3 size: 13 residues. V lost 2 bases, J lost 2 bases, and 7 bases lay in between. CDR3 loop: CASSLRGPYEQYV. The CDR3 coding sequence is TGTGCCAGCAGTTTACGGGGTCCCTACGAGCAGTACGTC.

This clonotype appeared a few times. Since a much larger clone is just one base distant, this may be a read error. The chain joins TRBV18 to TRBJ2-1; no clear D. This CDR3 is built from 15 residues. Germline V gives CDR1 KGHSH, CDR2 LQKENI. Here the CDR3 reads CASSLDRTVINEQLF. The CDR3 nucleotides are TGTGCCAGCTCACTCGATCGGACGGTTATCAATGAGCAGCTCTTC.

This clonotype has a handful of counts. This chain connects TRBV29-1 to TRBJ2-1; the match to TRBD2 covers 14 bases. After removal of 6 bases from V and 7 bases from J, the junction contained 5 bases not matched to a gene. The CDR3 is made up of 14 amino acids. CDR1 is SQVTM, CDR2 ANQGSEA, per germline. The CDR3, as DNA: TGCAGCGTCCAGGGACTAGCGGGAGAGAATGAGCAGTTCTTC. This sequence encodes CSVQGLAGENEQFF.

This clonotype has ten or more counts. The chain is built from TRBV28 and TRBJ2-7; no reliable D call. The germline V gene has CDR1 MDHEN and CDR2 SYDVKM. The CDR3 runs 12 residues. With 3 bases removed from V and 5 bases from J, the gap between germline ends came to 8 bases. CDR3 DNA sequence: TGTGCCAGCAGTTTGGGGTCAAACGAGCAGTACTTC. It yields the protein CASSLGSNEQYF.

This clonotype was counted many times. This rearrangement joins TRBV5-5 to TRBJ2-5, with unresolved D. The V and J ends lost 1 base and 0 bases respectively, with 7 bases between them. In germline, CDR1 is SGHKS, CDR2 YYEKEE (reference sequence). The CDR3 extends over 14 amino acids. CDR3 nucleotide sequence: TGTGCCAGCAGCTTGACCCCGAACCAAGAGACCCAGTACTTC. Its translation: CASSLTPNQETQYF.

The chain recombines TRBV12-3 or TRBV12-4 with TRBJ2-5; D is perhaps TRBD1 or TRBD2 (6 bases each). CDR3 length: 13 residues. The ends were cut back, 6 bases at V and 5 bases at J, with 13 bases in the middle. The CDR3 DNA reads as TGTGCCAGCAGACAAACAGGGAGGGAGACCCAGTACTTC. The encoded protein is CASRQTGRETQYF.

This clonotype was observed at least ten times. CDR3 region: CASSYGGVNQPQHF. The CDR3 DNA follows: TGTGCCAGCAGTTACGGAGGCGTCAATCAGCCCCAGCATTTT. The rearrangement links TRBV6-5 to TRBJ1-5; D gene unclear. The germline CDR1 and CDR2 sequences are MNHEY and SVGAGI. Trimming took 2 bases from V and 3 from J, leaving 8 bases between them. The CDR3 runs to 14 residues.

This clonotype has ten or more counts. The chain uses TRBV27 and TRBJ2-5; D is ambiguous. The CDR3 loop spans 14 amino acids. V shed 8 bases and J shed 1 base, with 14 bases lying between them. Germline V lookup: CDR1 MNHEY, CDR2 SMNVEV (reference sequence). CDR3 residues: CASRRHQFQETQYF. The CDR3 DNA reads as TGTGCCAGCCGCCGACACCAGTTCCAAGAGACCCAGTACTTC.

In its sample, this clonotype was seen many times. The gene calls are TRBV7-8 and TRBJ2-5; D possibly uses TRBD1 or TRBD2 (5 bases each). This CDR3 comprises 15 residues. The germline V gene encodes CDR1 SGHVS and CDR2 FQNEAQ. Deletions cut 5 bases from V and 7 bases from J, with 20 bases between. CDR3 sequence reads: CASSRVMGRAWTQYF. For the CDR3, the DNA is TGTGCCAGCAGCCGGGTCATGGGACGTGCGTGGACCCAGTACTTC.

This clonotype was counted ten times or more. The chain is built from TRBV20-1 and TRBJ1-5; no firm D call. CDR3 length: 15 residues. Trimming left V 4 bases short and J 7 bases short, with 20 bases between. Germline V gene lookup returns CDR1 DFQATT and CDR2 SNEGSKA (reference sequence). DNA for the CDR3: TGCAGTGCTAAAACTGTCATCGGGTACTGGCAGCCCCAGCATTTT. As protein: CSAKTVIGYWQPQHF.

This clonotype was observed a handful of times. The CDR3 region has the DNA TGTGCCAGTAGTATCCCATTTTCCGGGACAGGGAATTCACCCCTCCACTTT. Protein: CASSIPFSGTGNSPLHF. This chain uses TRBV19 with TRBJ1-6; 9 bases line up with TRBD1. The CDR3 contains 17 residues. V lost 3 bases, J lost 7 bases, and 10 bases stayed unmatched. The V gene's germline CDR1 is LNHDA and CDR2 SQIVND (reference sequence).

There are many counts of this clonotype. The V gene is TRBV12-3 or TRBV12-4, the J gene TRBJ2-7, with D unclear. The CDR3 covers 11 residues. V was clipped by 3 bases and J by 7 bases, with 7 bases between them. CDR3 region: CASSLSWEQYF. In DNA, the CDR3 is TGTGCCAGCAGTTTGTCCTGGGAGCAGTACTTC.